These 32 T cell receptor beta chains originate from one sample sequenced in a study of tumor-infiltrating lymphocytes in localized non-small cell lung cancer. Sequencing used immunoSEQ multiplex PCR; TCRdb keeps in-frame clones, though not all of them. The sample has around 13,000 clones, around 68% seen once; the top ten hold over 8%. Input material: uninvolved lung tissue not adjacent to the tumor. The receptors shown here come from a human donor with non-small cell lung cancer.

The V and J genes are TRBV5-8 and TRBJ2-6; tentatively, D is TRBD2 (5 bases). The CDR3 spans 16 residues. Germline CDR1 is SGHTS and CDR2 is YDEGEE. V was trimmed by 4 bases and J by 2 bases, leaving 13 bases between them. CDR3 coding DNA: TGTGCCAGCAGCCTAGGACTGTCCGCTGGGGCCAACGTCCTGACTTTC. Its translation: CASSLGLSAGANVLTF.

This chain connects TRBV9 to TRBJ2-1; unclear D gene. The CDR3 runs to 16 residues. With 0 bases removed from V and 0 bases from J, the gap between germline ends came to 10 bases. Germline CDR1 and CDR2: SGDLS and YYNGEE. The CDR3, as DNA: TGTGCCAGCAGCGTAGGCGTTATGAGCTCCTACAATGAGCAGTTCTTC. Amino acid sequence: CASSVGVMSSYNEQFF.

V usage is TRBV10-3 and J usage is TRBJ2-7, with 9 bases aligning to TRBD1. Trimming removed 2 bases from V and 6 bases from J; junction bases left unmatched: 8. The CDR3 has 15 amino acids. Germline lookup yields CDR1 ENHRY and CDR2 SYGVKD. In DNA, the CDR3 is TGTGCCATCAGTGAGCAGACAGGGGGGACTTCCGAGCAGTACTTC. Translating gives CAISEQTGGTSEQYF.

The J gene is TRBJ1-1, the V gene TRBV28; 10 positions agree with TRBD1. This CDR3 is 14 amino acids long. Germline-derived CDR1 and CDR2 are MDHEN and SYDVKM. V lost 5 bases to trimming and J lost 4 bases; unmatched junction nucleotides: 4. The CDR3 bases are TGTGCCAGCAGTCCGTGGACAGGGGGCACTGAAGCTTTCTTT. Its translation is CASSPWTGGTEAFF.

This chain connects TRBV29-1 to TRBJ1-2; the D is unclear. The CDR3 is 11 amino acids. The germline CDR1 and CDR2 sequences are SQVTM and ANQGSEA. Trimming took 1 base from V and 2 from J, leaving 2 bases between them. CDR3 loop: CSVEGNYGYTF. For the CDR3, the DNA is TGCAGCGTTGAAGGAAACTATGGCTACACCTTC.

This clone appeared a few times. The J gene is TRBJ1-1, the V gene TRBV19; TRBD1 might be the D (5 bases). Trimming took 3 bases from V and 1 from J, leaving 6 bases between them. This CDR3 has 13 residues. Germline CDR1 reads LNHDA; CDR2 reads SQIVND (reference sequence). Here the CDR3 DNA reads TGTGCCAGTAGTATGGGGCAGAACACTGAAGCTTTCTTT. Its protein is CASSMGQNTEAFF.

This chain uses TRBV5-4 with TRBJ1-1; TRBD1 matches at 8 bases. The CDR3 length is 16 residues. V lost 5 bases and J lost 0; bases outside the gene matches: 9. The germline gives CDR1 SGHNT, CDR2 YYREEE (reference sequence). The chain's CDR3 is CASRPWTGRMNTEAFF. In nucleotides, the CDR3 is TGTGCCAGCAGACCCTGGACAGGGCGCATGAACACTGAAGCTTTCTTT.

The count of this clone is one. The V call is TRBV5-1, the J call TRBJ1-4, with TRBD1 matching over 8 bases. J was trimmed by 5 bases and V by 4 bases; bases with no gene match: 7. Germline CDR1 SGHRS, CDR2 YFSETQ. There are 15 residues in the CDR3. The CDR3 sequence is CASSGQGPPNEKLFF. The CDR3 DNA is TGCGCCAGCAGCGGACAGGGCCCTCCAAATGAAAAACTGTTTTTT.

This chain links TRBV11-2 with TRBJ1-4, with TRBD1 identical over 7 bases. V was pared by 3 bases and J by 6 bases, with 4 bases of the junction left unmatched. The CDR3 totals 14 residues. The V gene's germline CDR1 is SGHAT and CDR2 FQNNGV. The CDR3 DNA reads as TGTGCCAGCAGCTTGGGTCAGGGGGATGAAAAACTGTTTTTT. It codes for CASSLGQGDEKLFF.

In its sample, this clone was seen once. CDR3 sequence (DNA): TGTGCCAGCAGCTTGTGGGGGGCCAATCAGCCCCAGCATTTT. It encodes CASSLWGANQPQHF. The V gene is TRBV5-4, the J gene TRBJ1-5; D is possibly TRBD1 (6 bases). The ends were cut back, 1 base at V and 3 bases at J, with 8 bases in the middle. The CDR3 has 14 amino acids. Looked up from germline, CDR1 is SGHNT and CDR2 is YYREEE (reference sequence).

The CDR3 here is CANRSRGRSYEQYF. In nucleotides, the CDR3 is TGTGCCAACCGATCCCGGGGGCGCTCCTACGAGCAGTACTTC. V usage is TRBV28 and J usage is TRBJ2-7; D could derive from TRBD1 or TRBD2 (6 bases each). From germline, CDR1 is MDHEN and CDR2 SYDVKM. This CDR3 has 14 amino acids. Trimming stripped 10 bases from V and 0 bases from J, with 16 bases between.

The chain is built from TRBV28 and TRBJ1-1; D remains unclear. CDR1 and CDR2 (germline): MDHEN, SYDVKM. The CDR3 length is 15 residues. Trimming left V 7 bases short and J 0 bases short, with 15 bases between. CDR3 coding DNA: TGTGCCAGCACTCACCGTGGGTTTGTGAACACTGAAGCTTTCTTT. Translated, it gives CASTHRGFVNTEAFF.

The V and J genes are TRBV5-6 and TRBJ1-2; TRBD1 might be the D (5 bases). Germline CDR1 SGHDT, CDR2 YYEEEE. This CDR3 region has 15 residues. V was trimmed by 3 bases and J by 4 bases, leaving 16 bases between them. CDR3 DNA: TGTGCCAGCAGCTCCCCTGGATGGGACCGCTATGGCTACACCTTC. Its translation is CASSSPGWDRYGYTF.

The genes are TRBV4-3 and TRBJ2-3, with a weak D call TRBD1 (6 bases). The length of the CDR3 is 15 residues. The V end lost 0 bases, the J end lost 4 bases, and 11 bases lay between the germline ends. From germline, CDR1 is LGHNA and CDR2 YSLEER. In nucleotides, the CDR3 is TGCGCCAGCAGCCAAGAAAACCGACAGGCAGATACGCAGTATTTT. Residues: CASSQENRQADTQYF.

The rearrangement links TRBV13 to TRBJ2-7, with TRBD1 as a possible D gene (7 bases). Germline assignment: CDR1 PRHDT and CDR2 FYEKMQ (reference sequence). V was pared by 3 bases and J by 0 bases, with 12 bases between. The CDR3 totals 15 residues. The CDR3 nucleotides are TGTGCCAGCAGCTTTAGGGGGGACAGCTCCTACGAGCAGTACTTC. It specifies CASSFRGDSSYEQYF.

The V call is TRBV27, the J call TRBJ2-1; 7 nucleotides agree with TRBD1. CDR1 and CDR2 from the germline V gene are MNHEY and SMNVEV (reference sequence). With V trimmed by 4 bases and J by 0 bases, 6 bases remained unmatched. The CDR3 covers 16 residues. The CDR3 DNA is TGTGCCAGCAGTTCCCTAGGGGGCTTCTCCTACAATGAGCAGTTCTTC. Translating it yields CASSSLGGFSYNEQFF.

This clone was observed a few times. The chain is built from TRBV29-1 and TRBJ2-1, with D unclear. The V gene lost 4 bases and the J gene lost 0 bases, with 13 bases spanning the gap. The CDR3 loop spans 15 amino acids. Germline CDR1 reads SQVTM; CDR2 reads ANQGSEA. The chain's CDR3 is CSVVPSLSSYNEQFF. CDR3 sequence (DNA): TGCAGCGTTGTCCCGAGCCTTAGCTCCTACAATGAGCAGTTCTTC.

V and J are TRBV4-1 and TRBJ1-1, with D unresolved. The V gene lost 4 bases and the J gene lost 0 bases, with 12 bases spanning the gap. The CDR3 is 15 amino acids. The germline gives CDR1 MGHRA, CDR2 YSYEKL. CDR3 protein: CASSPGVVVNTEAFF. CDR3 coding DNA: TGCGCCAGCAGCCCGGGTGTAGTGGTGAACACTGAAGCTTTCTTT.

Only one count was recorded for this clone. This sequence joins TRBV7-3 and TRBJ2-2; 7 nucleotides align to TRBD1. Germline loops: CDR1 SGHTA, CDR2 FQGTGA. Trimming took 2 bases from V and 5 from J; bases not matched to a gene: 5. CDR3 length: 15 residues. This CDR3 is CASSLGQGVTGELFF. The CDR3 coding sequence is TGTGCCAGCAGCTTAGGCCAGGGGGTAACCGGGGAGCTGTTTTTT.

This chain joins TRBV30 and TRBJ1-1; no clear D gene. The CDR3 contains 15 residues. Trimming removed 0 bases at V and 2 bases at J, with 13 bases between. CDR1 GTSNPN and CDR2 SVGIG come from the germline V gene (reference sequence). In nucleotides, the CDR3 is TGTGCCTGGAGTGTAGGGTCTTGGGAAAACACTGAAGCTTTCTTT. Translating gives CAWSVGSWENTEAFF.

V usage is TRBV19 and J usage is TRBJ2-5; 7 bases agree with TRBD1. Germline V gives CDR1 LNHDA, CDR2 SQIVND (reference sequence). Trimming at V came to 6 bases and at J to 4 bases, leaving 8 bases not matched to a gene. The CDR3 extends over 14 amino acids. Here the CDR3 DNA reads TGTGCCAGTAGGGAGACAGGGTTGGGAGAGACCCAGTACTTC. Its protein is CASRETGLGETQYF.

J is TRBJ2-5 and V is TRBV7-2, with 7 bases lining up with TRBD1. The germline CDR1 and CDR2 sequences are SGHTA and FQGNSA. The CDR3 spans 14 residues. The J segment lost 3 bases and the V segment lost 4 bases, leaving 5 bases of the junction unmatched. This CDR3 reads CASSSNRGKETQYF. DNA for the CDR3: TGTGCCAGCAGCTCGAACAGGGGAAAAGAGACCCAGTACTTC.

There are a few counts of this clone. The gene calls are TRBV27 and TRBJ1-5, with 9 bases identical to TRBD1. Germline-derived CDR1 and CDR2 are MNHEY and SMNVEV (reference sequence). The CDR3 spans 15 residues. Unmatched junction bases numbered 3, after V lost 3 bases and J lost 3 bases. In DNA, the CDR3 is TGTGCCAGCAGTTTTAGGACAGGGGTCAATCAGCCCCAGCATTTT. Translated: CASSFRTGVNQPQHF.

The chain couples TRBV6-9 to TRBJ1-2; D gene ambiguous. CDR3 length equals 16 residues. In germline, CDR1 is MNHGY, CDR2 SVAAGI. V lost 0 bases and J lost 2, with 13 bases in between. The CDR3: CASSYSRPRINYGYTF. Here the CDR3 DNA reads TGTGCCAGCAGTTATTCGAGGCCGAGAATCAACTATGGCTACACCTTC.

Worth noting for this clone: The junction does not match germline at one end; this may be a read error. This sample also contains other DNA sequences that code for the same CDR3. This chain uses TRBV6-5 with TRBJ2-5; D might be TRBD1 (5 bases). This CDR3 contains 15 residues. The germline CDR1 and CDR2 sequences are MNHEY and SVGAGI. The DNA of the CDR3 is TGTGCCAGCAGTTACTCGAGGCAGGGTATGCAGACTCAGTACTTC. Translating it yields CASSYSRQGMQTQYF.

This rearrangement joins TRBV29-1 to TRBJ2-1; tentative D call: TRBD2 (5 bases). V gave up 7 bases and J gave up 7 bases, with 8 bases separating them. The CDR3 spans 10 residues. Germline values: CDR1 SQVTM, CDR2 ANQGSEA. The CDR3, as DNA: TGCAGCGGGCAGCGGAATGAGCAGTTCTTC. Protein sequence: CSGQRNEQFF.

This clone was observed a handful of times. The CDR3 nucleotides are TGTGCCTACCGCAGAGAGAACACCGGGGAGCTGTTTTTT. Amino acid sequence: CAYRRENTGELFF. The chain has TRBV10-3 and TRBJ2-2; D gene ambiguous. In germline, CDR1 is ENHRY, CDR2 SYGVKD. The CDR3 runs 13 residues. With 11 bases removed from V and 1 base from J, the gap between germline ends came to 11 bases.

The V and J genes are TRBV10-2 and TRBJ1-2; possible D gene TRBD1, 5 bases. Germline V CDR1 and CDR2: WSHSY, SAAADI. The CDR3 contains 13 residues. Between the trimmed V and J ends, which lost 3 bases and 7 bases, there was a span of 12 bases. The CDR3 sequence: CASSDSRGAGYTF. The CDR3 DNA follows: TGCGCCAGCAGTGATAGCCGCGGGGCTGGCTACACCTTC.

The chain carries TRBV7-2 and TRBJ1-6; D gene uncertain. V shed 4 bases and J shed 7 bases, with 14 bases lying between them. The CDR3 contains 15 residues. Germline V lookup: CDR1 SGHTA, CDR2 FQGNSA. This chain's CDR3 is CASSWGSPGNSPLHF. Written as DNA, the CDR3 is TGTGCCAGCAGCTGGGGATCCCCGGGCAATTCACCCCTCCACTTT.

This clone has just one count. This sequence joins TRBV6-1 and TRBJ2-7; the match to TRBD2 covers 10 bases. Germline V gene sequence: CDR1 MNHNS, CDR2 SASEGT. The CDR3 runs 14 residues. V shed 6 bases and J 0 bases; nucleotides not matched to a gene: 2. DNA for the CDR3: TGTGCCAGCAGCCGGACTAGCGGCTCCTACGAGCAGTACGTC. Translated, it gives CASSRTSGSYEQYV.

This chain links TRBV4-3 with TRBJ2-3; no definite D call. The germline CDR1 and CDR2 sequences are LGHNA and YSLEER. V dropped 7 bases and J dropped 2 bases, with 19 bases sitting between them. CDR3 size: 16 residues. CDR3 in amino acids: CASKRQAGINTDTQYF. CDR3 DNA sequence: TGCGCCAGCAAAAGGCAGGCCGGTATTAACACAGATACGCAGTATTTT.

The chain carries TRBV7-9 and TRBJ2-7, with D possibly being TRBD2 (5 bases). V shed 5 bases and J shed 3 bases, with 14 bases lying between them. Germline lookup yields CDR1 SEHNR and CDR2 FQNEAQ (reference sequence). The CDR3 consists of 14 residues. In DNA form, the CDR3 reads TGTGCCAGCAGCCCCAGGACTGCCTACTACGAGCAGTACTTC. Protein product: CASSPRTAYYEQYF.